This T cell receptor (beta chain) was profiled in a study of regulatory T cells in long-lasting Graves disease. The overall study: For a period under 3 months, newly diagnosed Graves' patients had taken antithyroid drugs.

Arm-PCR with iRepertoire HTBI primers amplified the CDR3 regions for these TCR beta libraries. TCRdb independently ran MiXCR on the multiplex PCR reads; one entry per CDR3 protein. The repertoire holds approximately 400,000 distinct CDR3 sequences, more than 12% seen once, with roughly 17% in the top ten. Time point of the sample: newly diagnosed GD, antithyroid drugs for less than 3 months. PBMCs were the source of the RNA used for TCR sequencing. The data were also submitted as part of a second study, on T cells in Graves' hyperthyroidism and ophthalmopathy. Per that paper: A patient was excluded if there was uncontrolled infection, other autoimmune disease, pregnancy or lactation. A model of 13 V-J features distinguished ophthalmopathy from stable hyperthyroidism.

This TCR derives from a woman aged 30 to 39 with Graves disease. Source: peripheral blood mononuclear cells (PBMCs), taken at new diagnosis, from a patient treated with antithyroid drugs.

In DNA form, the CDR3 reads TGTGCCAGCAGCCAAGATCTGGGACAGGGAACAGATACGCAGTATTTT. The encoded protein is CASSQDLGQGTDTQYF. This chain uses TRBV3-1 with TRBJ2-3; TRBD1 aligns across 9 bases. The CDR3 totals 16 residues. Germline values: CDR1 LGHDT, CDR2 YNNKEL (reference sequence). With V trimmed by 0 bases and J by 3 bases, 4 bases remained unmatched.